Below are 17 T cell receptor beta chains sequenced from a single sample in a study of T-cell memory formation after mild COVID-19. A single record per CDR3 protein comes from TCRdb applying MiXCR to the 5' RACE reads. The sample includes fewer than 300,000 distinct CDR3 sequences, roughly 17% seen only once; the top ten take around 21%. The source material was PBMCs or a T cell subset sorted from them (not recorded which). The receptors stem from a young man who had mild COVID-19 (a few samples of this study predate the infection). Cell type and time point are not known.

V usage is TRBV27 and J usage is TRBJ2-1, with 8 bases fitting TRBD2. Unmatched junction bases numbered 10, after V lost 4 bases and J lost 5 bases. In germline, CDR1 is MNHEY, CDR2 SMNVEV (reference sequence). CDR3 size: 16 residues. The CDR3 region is CASSSYRAGGHNEQFF. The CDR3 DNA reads TGTGCCAGCAGTTCCTACCGTGCGGGGGGCCACAATGAGCAGTTCTTC.

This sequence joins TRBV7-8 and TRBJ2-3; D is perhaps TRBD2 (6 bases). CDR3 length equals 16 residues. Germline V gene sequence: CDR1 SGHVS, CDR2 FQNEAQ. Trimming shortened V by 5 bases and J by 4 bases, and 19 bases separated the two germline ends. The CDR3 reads CASSSSGQDYSDTQYF. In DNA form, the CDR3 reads TGTGCCAGCAGCAGTAGCGGACAAGACTACTCAGATACGCAGTATTTT. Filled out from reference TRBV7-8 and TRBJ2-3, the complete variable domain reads GAGVSQSPRYKVAKRGQDVALRCDPISGHVSLFWYQQALGQGPEFLTYFQNEAQLDKSGLPSDRFFAERPEGSVSTLKIQRTQQEDSAVYLCASSSSGQDYSDTQYFGPGTRLTVL.

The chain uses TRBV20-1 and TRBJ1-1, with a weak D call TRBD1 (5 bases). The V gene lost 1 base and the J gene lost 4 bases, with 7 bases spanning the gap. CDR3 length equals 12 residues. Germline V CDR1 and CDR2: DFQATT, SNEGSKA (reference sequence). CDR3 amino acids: CSARGDPTEAFF. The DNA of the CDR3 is TGCAGTGCTAGAGGGGACCCCACTGAAGCTTTCTTT.

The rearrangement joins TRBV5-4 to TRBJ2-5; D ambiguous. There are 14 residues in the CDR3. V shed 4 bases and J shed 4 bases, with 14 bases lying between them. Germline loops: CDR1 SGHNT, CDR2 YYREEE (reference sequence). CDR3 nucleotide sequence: TGTGCCAGCAGCCTATTCACAAGAGGAGAGACCCAGTACTTC. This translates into CASSLFTRGETQYF.

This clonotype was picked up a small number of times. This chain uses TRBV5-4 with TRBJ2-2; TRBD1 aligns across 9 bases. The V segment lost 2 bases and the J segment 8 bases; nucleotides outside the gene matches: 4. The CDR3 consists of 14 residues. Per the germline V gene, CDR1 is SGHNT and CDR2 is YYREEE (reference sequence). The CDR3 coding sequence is TGTGCCAGCAGCTTTGGGACAGGGCCTGGGGAGCTGTTTTTT. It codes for CASSFGTGPGELFF.

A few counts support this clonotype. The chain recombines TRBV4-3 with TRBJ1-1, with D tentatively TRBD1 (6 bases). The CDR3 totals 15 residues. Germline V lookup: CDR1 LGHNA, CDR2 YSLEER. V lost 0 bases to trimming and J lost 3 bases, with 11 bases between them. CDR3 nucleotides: TGCGCCAGCAGCCAAGATTTCGGGGGCGACACTGAAGCTTTCTTT. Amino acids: CASSQDFGGDTEAFF.

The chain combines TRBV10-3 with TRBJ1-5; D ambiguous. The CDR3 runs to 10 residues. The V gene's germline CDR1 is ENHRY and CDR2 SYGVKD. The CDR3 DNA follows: TGTCCTGTCGGGGTGGTGCCCCAGCATTTT. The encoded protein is CPVGVVPQHF.

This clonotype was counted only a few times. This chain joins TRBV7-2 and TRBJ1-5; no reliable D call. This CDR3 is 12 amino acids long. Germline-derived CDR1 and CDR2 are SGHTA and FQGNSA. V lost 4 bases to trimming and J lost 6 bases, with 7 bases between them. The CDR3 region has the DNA TGTGCCAGCAGCTCCCCGGGTCAGCCCCAGCATTTT. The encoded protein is CASSSPGQPQHF.

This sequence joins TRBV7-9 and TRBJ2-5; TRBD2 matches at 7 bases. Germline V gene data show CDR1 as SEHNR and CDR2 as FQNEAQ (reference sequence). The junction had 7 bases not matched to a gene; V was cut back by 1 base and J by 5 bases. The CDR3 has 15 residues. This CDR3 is CASSLVSAGLETQYF. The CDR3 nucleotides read TGTGCCAGCAGCTTAGTGTCAGCGGGGCTGGAGACCCAGTACTTC.

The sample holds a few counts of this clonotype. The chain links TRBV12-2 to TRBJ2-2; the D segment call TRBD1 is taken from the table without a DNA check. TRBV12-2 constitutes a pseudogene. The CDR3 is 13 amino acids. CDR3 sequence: CASRQGATGELFF. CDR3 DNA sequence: TGTGCAAGTCGCCAGGGGGCCACCGGGGAGCTGTTTTTT.

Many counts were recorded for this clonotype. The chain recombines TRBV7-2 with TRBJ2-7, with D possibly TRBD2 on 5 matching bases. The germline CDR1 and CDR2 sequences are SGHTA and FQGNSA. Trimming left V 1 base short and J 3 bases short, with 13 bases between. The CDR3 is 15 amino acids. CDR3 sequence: CASSLGAGTYYEQYF. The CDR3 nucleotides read TGTGCCAGCAGCTTAGGGGCGGGCACCTACTACGAGCAGTACTTC.

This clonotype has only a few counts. The CDR3 DNA reads TGCAGTGCTAGCCTTCAGGGGGCTGTCTATGGCTACACCTTC. It encodes CSASLQGAVYGYTF. This rearrangement joins TRBV20-1 to TRBJ1-2, with 8 bases aligning to TRBD1. This CDR3 has 14 amino acids. The germline gives CDR1 DFQATT, CDR2 SNEGSKA (reference sequence). With 3 bases clipped from V and 4 bases from J, the junction kept 7 bases outside the gene matches.

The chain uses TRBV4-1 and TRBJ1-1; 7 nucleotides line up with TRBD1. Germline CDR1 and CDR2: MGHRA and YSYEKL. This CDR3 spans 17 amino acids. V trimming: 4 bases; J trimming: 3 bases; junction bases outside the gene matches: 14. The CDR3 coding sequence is TGCGCCAGCAGCCGCCCCGGGGTCATTACAGGGGACACTGAAGCTTTCTTT. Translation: CASSRPGVITGDTEAFF.

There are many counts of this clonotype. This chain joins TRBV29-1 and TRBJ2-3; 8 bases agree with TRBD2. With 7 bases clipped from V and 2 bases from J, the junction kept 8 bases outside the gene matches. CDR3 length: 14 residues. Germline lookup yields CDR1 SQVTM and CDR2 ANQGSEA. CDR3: CSARAGAFTDTQYF. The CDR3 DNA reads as TGCAGCGCACGAGCGGGGGCCTTCACAGATACGCAGTATTTT.

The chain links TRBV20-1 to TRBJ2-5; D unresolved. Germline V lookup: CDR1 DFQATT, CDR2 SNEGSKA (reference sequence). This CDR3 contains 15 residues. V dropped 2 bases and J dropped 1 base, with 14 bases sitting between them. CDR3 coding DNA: TGCAGTGCTAGATCAACACCGAGCTCCCAAGAGACCCAGTACTTC. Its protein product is CSARSTPSSQETQYF.

In nucleotides, the CDR3 is TGTGCCAGCAGCCAAGTCGTAGTCACGGGGAACACTGAAGCTTTCTTT. Amino acids: CASSQVVVTGNTEAFF. The V call is TRBV4-2, the J call TRBJ1-1; D unresolved. The CDR3 length is 16 residues. Per germline, CDR1 LGHNA and CDR2 YNFKEQ. Trimming left V 1 base short and J 1 base short, with 13 bases between.

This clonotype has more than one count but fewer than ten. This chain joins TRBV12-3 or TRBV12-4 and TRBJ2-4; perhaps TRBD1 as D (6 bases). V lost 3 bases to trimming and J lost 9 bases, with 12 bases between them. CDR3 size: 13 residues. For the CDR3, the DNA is TGTGCCAGCAGTTTCCAGGGGAGCAGCATTCAGTACTTC. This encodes CASSFQGSSIQYF.